The clone carrying this TCR beta chain was counted many times. The data originate from a study of T cells after yellow fever vaccination. The study, taken as a whole, reports: Boosting was followed by the reappearance of most primary-vaccination clones (just under 97% CD4, about 90% CD8). Abundant contaminating clonotypes from the bulk population could appear in FACS-sorted repertoires.

Germline V CDR1 and CDR2: SGHAT, FQNNGV. J was trimmed by 4 bases and V by 5 bases; bases with no gene match: 5. The CDR3 runs to 15 residues. TCRdb redid the calling of the 5' RACE reads with MiXCR, one entry per CDR3 protein. The sample contains under 55,000 distinct CDR3 sequences, approximately 6.3% of which appear only once. The sequences come from CD8+ T cells not binding an NS4B(214-222) dextramer, sorted from PBMCs, collected 45 days after the yellow fever booster vaccination. This clonotype originated in a man under 40 who received the YFV17D yellow fever vaccine. This chain links TRBV11-2 with TRBJ2-5; 12 nucleotides align to TRBD2. The CDR3 DNA reads as TGTGCCAGCAGCCTCGGACTAGCGGGAAGAGAGACCCAGTACTTC. Residues: CASSLGLAGRETQYF.